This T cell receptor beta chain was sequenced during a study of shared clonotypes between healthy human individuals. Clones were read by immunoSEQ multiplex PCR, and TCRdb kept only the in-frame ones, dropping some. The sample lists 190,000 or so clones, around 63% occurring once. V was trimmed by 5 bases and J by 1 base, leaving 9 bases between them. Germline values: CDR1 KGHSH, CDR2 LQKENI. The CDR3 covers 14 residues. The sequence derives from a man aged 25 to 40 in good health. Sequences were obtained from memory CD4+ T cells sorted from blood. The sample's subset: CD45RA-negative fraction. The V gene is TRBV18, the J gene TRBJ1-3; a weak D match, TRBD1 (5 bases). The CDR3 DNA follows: TGTGCCAGCTCATCTGGGGGGTCTGGAAACACCATATATTTT. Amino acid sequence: CASSSGGSGNTIYF.